One and the same sample provided the 11 T cell receptor beta chains below, sequenced in a study of human T cells and chemical hapten exposure. Time point reported: pre-sensitization, week 0. Noted treatment: therapeutic diphenylcyclopropenone sensitization with weekly scalp DPC. Each CDR3 protein is one row after TCRdb ran MiXCR on the RACE reads. The sample records 35,000 to 40,000 distinct CDR3 sequences, over 9.5% being singletons. The starting material was whole blood, obtained in connection with sensitization to the hapten diphenylcyclopropenone (DPC). These receptors were collected from a man younger than 40 with alopecia areata. Some clones in this sample may be carry-over from other donors' samples.

This clonotype showed up many times. The J gene is TRBJ1-1, the V gene TRBV4-2, with a tentative D call TRBD1 (5 bases). The ends were cut back, 2 bases at V and 6 bases at J, with 16 bases in the middle. CDR1 and CDR2 (germline): LGHNA, YNFKEQ. The CDR3 has 15 residues. DNA of the CDR3: TGTGCCAGCAGCCAATGGGGGGAAGAGGGCGCTGAAGCTTTCTTT. This codes for CASSQWGEEGAEAFF.

The table lists this clonotype with a few counts. The chain has TRBV20-1 and TRBJ2-1, with D perhaps matching TRBD1 (5 bases). The CDR3 consists of 15 residues. CDR1 and CDR2 from the germline V gene are DFQATT and SNEGSKA (reference sequence). Trimming took off 0 bases at V and 9 bases at J, with 18 bases between the two ends. The DNA for the CDR3 is TGCAGTGCTAGAGATCTTTTACAGGCGCCTGGTGAGCAGTTCTTC. Encoded protein: CSARDLLQAPGEQFF.

The table lists this clonotype with a few counts. The chain recombines TRBV12-3 or TRBV12-4 with TRBJ2-3, with 11 bases fitting TRBD2. This CDR3 contains 18 residues. Trimming took 2 bases from V and 4 from J; bases not matched to a gene: 11. The CDR3 here is CASSLQTSGVMGADTQYF. CDR3 in DNA: TGTGCCAGCAGTTTACAGACTAGCGGGGTGATGGGTGCAGATACGCAGTATTTT.

This clonotype was recorded at least ten times. V and J are TRBV7-9 and TRBJ2-7; D gene unclear. Germline V gene sequence: CDR1 SEHNR, CDR2 FQNEAQ (reference sequence). Between the trimmed V and J ends, which lost 3 bases and 2 bases, there was a span of 8 bases. The CDR3 extends over 13 amino acids. The chain's CDR3 is CASSFDVPYEQYF. For the CDR3, the DNA is TGTGCCAGCAGCTTTGATGTACCCTACGAGCAGTACTTC.

This clonotype turned up a few times. V gene TRBV11-3 combines with J gene TRBJ2-3; 9 bases fit TRBD1. Per germline, CDR1 SGHNT and CDR2 YENEEA. This CDR3 region has 15 residues. V lost 5 bases, J lost 0 bases, and 3 bases stayed unmatched. CDR3: CASSVGQGSTDTQYF. CDR3 nucleotides: TGTGCCAGCAGCGTCGGACAGGGGAGCACAGATACGCAGTATTTT.

This clonotype showed up many times. V usage is TRBV9 and J usage is TRBJ1-2, with D uncertain. Trimming shortened V by 4 bases and J by 4 bases, and 17 bases separated the two germline ends. Germline V CDR1 and CDR2: SGDLS, YYNGEE. The length of the CDR3 is 15 residues. This CDR3 reads CASSSGSPNSYGYTF. The DNA of the CDR3 is TGTGCCAGCAGCTCCGGGTCACCGAATAGCTATGGCTACACCTTC.

This clonotype has only a few counts. V gene TRBV12-3 or TRBV12-4 combines with J gene TRBJ2-2; 9 bases are a match to TRBD1. V lost 4 bases to trimming and J lost 1 base; unmatched junction nucleotides: 4. The CDR3 totals 16 residues. CDR3 loop: CASSWGQGLNTGELFF. The CDR3 DNA is TGTGCCAGCAGTTGGGGACAGGGCCTGAACACCGGGGAGCTGTTTTTT.

Judged by abundance, this clonotype is large. This chain uses TRBV4-3 with TRBJ1-3; D possibly corresponds to TRBD1 (5 bases). V lost 2 bases and J lost 2, with 16 bases in between. CDR3 length equals 17 residues. The V gene's germline CDR1 is LGHNA and CDR2 YSLEER. For the CDR3, the DNA is TGCGCCAGCAGCCAAAGGATGGGGGGAAGAGCTGGAAACACCATATATTTT. It translates to CASSQRMGGRAGNTIYF.

Only one count was recorded for this clonotype. The chain joins TRBV28 to TRBJ2-1; 7 bases agree with TRBD2. The CDR3 totals 16 residues. Germline loops: CDR1 MDHEN, CDR2 SYDVKM. Trimming at V came to 8 bases and at J to 5 bases, leaving 15 bases not matched to a gene. The CDR3 DNA follows: TGTGCCAGCCGTCGGGGAGGGAAGGCCGCGAACAATGAGCAGTTCTTC. This translates into CASRRGGKAANNEQFF.

This clonotype has a count of ten or more. The rearrangement links TRBV18 to TRBJ1-1; D uncertain. The V and J ends lost 2 bases and 8 bases respectively, with 6 bases between them. The CDR3 sequence is 11 residues long. Germline V lookup: CDR1 KGHSH, CDR2 LQKENI. CDR3 sequence: CASSPGLEAFF. The CDR3, as DNA: TGTGCCAGCTCACCAGGCCTGGAAGCTTTCTTT.

At least ten counts were recorded for this clonotype. The chain employs TRBV11-2 and TRBJ2-1; 7 nucleotides agree with TRBD2. V was clipped by 4 bases and J by 8 bases; unmatched bases: 5. CDR3 length: 13 residues. Germline V gene lookup returns CDR1 SGHAT and CDR2 FQNNGV. The CDR3 sequence is CASSSGLVDEQFF. The CDR3 DNA reads TGTGCCAGCAGCTCCGGACTAGTCGATGAGCAGTTCTTC.